The rows below give T cell receptor delta chains drawn from one sample of a study of Vδ1+ human thymocytes. TCRdb called clones from the multiplex PCR reads again using CATT. The sample contains under 85,000 delta-chain clones, approximately 37% of which appear only once. Sequencing was carried out using Vdelta1+ gamma-delta thymocytes from the thymus. These receptors were collected from a boy in the first two years of life who had congenital heart surgery. CDR3s include the opening cysteine and the closing phenylalanine or tryptophan. The D gene is left open where the match is weak. Clone size is stated in some rows and not others, as once, few, many or a class when expanded.

v_call	j_call	d_call	clone_size	cdr3_aa	cdr3_nt
TRDV1	TRDJ1	.	few	CALGTNIGGDPSDKLIF	TGTGCTCTTGGGACCAATATCGGAGGGGACCCCTCCGATAAACTCATCTTT
TRDV1	TRDJ1	.	.	CALGEVGGPSDGDPIDKLIF	TGTGCTCTTGGGGAAGTAGGGGGCCCTTCCGATGGGGATCCGATCGATAAACTCATCTTT
TRDV1	TRDJ1	.	.	CALGGLRGIQTYTDKLIF	TGTGCTCTTGGGGGACTAAGAGGCATACAAACCTACACCGATAAACTCATCTTT
TRDV1	TRDJ1	.	.	CALVPSLPYWVSTDKLIF	TGTGCTCTTGTCCCCTCCCTCCCGTACTGGGTGAGCACCGATAAACTCATCTTT
TRDV1	TRDJ1	TRDD3	.	CALGESGWGIQGKLIF	TGTGCTCTTGGGGAATCGGGCTGGGGGATACAGGGTAAACTCATCTTT
TRDV1	TRDJ1	TRDD3	few	CALGEVGGRLGISKYTDKLIF	TGTGCTCTTGGGGAAGTTGGCGGACGATTGGGGATAAGTAAGTACACCGATAAACTCATCTTT
TRDV1	TRDJ1	TRDD3	few	CALGEPGAGGYHRGTDKLIF	TGTGCTCTTGGGGAACCGGGTGCTGGGGGATACCATAGGGGCACCGATAAACTCATCTTT
TRDV1	TRDJ1	.	.	CALGESQAVRTWGLPVCTDKLIF	TGTGCTCTTGGGGAATCCCAGGCCGTCCGAACTTGGGGCCTTCCCGTGTGCACCGATAAACTCATCTTT
TRDV1	TRDJ1	TRDD3	.	CALGTVSTVLGAHTDKLIF	TGTGCTCTTGGGACGGTTTCGACCGTACTGGGGGCCCACACCGATAAACTCATCTTT
TRDV1	TRDJ1	TRDD3	few	CALGEPKPSSNWGIRVRHDKLIF	TGTGCTCTTGGGGAACCCAAGCCCTCCTCGAACTGGGGGATACGCGTAAGGCACGATAAACTCATCTTT
TRDV1	TRDJ1	.	once	CALGELVGNTDKLIF	TGTGCTCTTGGGGAACTGGTCGGAAATACCGATAAACTCATCTTT
TRDV1	TRDJ1	.	.	CALGGGAFPRMATDKLIF	TGTGCTCTTGGGGGGGGAGCCTTCCCTCGGATGGCAACCGATAAACTCATCTTT
TRDV1	TRDJ2	TRDD2	.	CALGDPRPSYVSPTETAQLFF	TGTGCTCTTGGGGATCCCAGGCCTTCCTACGTGAGCCCTACTGAAACAGCACAACTCTTCTTT
TRDV2	TRDJ1	TRDD3	.	CACRGLGALPDKLIF	TGTGCCTGTAGGGGCCTGGGGGCCCTCCCGGATAAACTCATCTTT
TRDV1	TRDJ1	TRDD3	few	CALGELYPTGRDWGIRTRYTDKLIF	TGTGCTCTTGGGGAACTATATCCTACTGGGCGCGACTGGGGGATAAGGACCCGTTACACCGATAAACTCATCTTT
TRDV1	TRDJ1	TRDD3	.	CALGERSVTGGCDTDKLIF	TGTGCTCTTGGGGAACGGTCCGTTACTGGGGGATGCGACACCGATAAACTCATCTTT
TRDV1	TRDJ1	TRDD3	.	CALGELVDLLGDTPDKLIF	TGTGCTCTTGGGGAACTAGTCGACCTACTGGGGGATACACCCGATAAACTCATCTTT
TRDV2	TRDJ3	TRDD3	once	CASPLGDTLWDTRQMFF	TGTGCATCTCCCCTGGGGGATACGCTGTGGGACACCCGACAGATGTTTTTC
TRDV1	TRDJ1	TRDD3	few	CALGEPPVGGWGIRIKYTDKLIF	TGTGCTCTTGGGGAACCACCGGTAGGAGGCTGGGGGATACGCATTAAGTACACCGATAAACTCATCTTT
TRDV1	TRDJ1	TRDD3	few	CALVVLRMTGGPRTTDKLIF	TGTGCTCTTGTGGTCCTACGGATGACTGGGGGGCCGAGGACCACCGATAAACTCATCTTT
TRDV1	TRDJ1	TRDD3	.	CALGELVSYVLGDCNTDKLIF	TGTGCTCTTGGGGAACTGGTTTCCTACGTACTGGGGGATTGTAACACCGATAAACTCATCTTT
TRDV1	TRDJ1	.	few	CALGEFGLPTPTGGPLSGELIF	TGTGCTCTTGGGGAATTCGGCCTTCCTACGCCGACTGGGGGACCCCTTTCAGGTGAACTCATCTTT
TRDV1	TRDJ2	TRDD3	.	CALGEHVPLKIRPTGGGTAQLFF	TGTGCTCTTGGGGAGCATGTCCCCCTTAAAATACGTCCCACTGGGGGGGGGACAGCACAACTCTTCTTT
TRDV1	TRDJ1	TRDD3	.	CALGERPLPYWGIPPNTDKLIF	TGTGCTCTTGGGGAACGCCCCCTCCCTTACTGGGGGATACCACCTAACACCGATAAACTCATCTTT
TRDV1	TRDJ1	.	few	CALGERFPSPEDRRAADKLIF	TGTGCTCTTGGGGAACGGTTTCCCTCCCCCGAAGACAGGAGGGCTGCCGATAAACTCATCTTT
TRDV1	TRDJ1	.	few	CALGEALPTKAGGCEYTDKLIF	TGTGCTCTTGGGGAAGCCCTTCCTACGAAGGCTGGGGGATGCGAATACACCGATAAACTCATCTTT
TRDV1	TRDJ1	TRDD3	few	CALGERTLRGLGDTADKLIF	TGTGCTCTTGGGGAAAGGACACTACGTGGCCTGGGGGATACAGCGGATAAACTCATCTTT
TRDV1	TRDJ1	TRDD3	.	CALLTRGIRGGYTDKLIF	TGTGCTCTACTTACTAGGGGGATACGCGGAGGGTACACCGATAAACTCATCTTT
TRDV1	TRDJ1	.	.	CALGELGGEGKLLPTRGGILSCGPDKLIF	TGTGCTCTTGGGGAACTAGGCGGAGAAGGAAAGCTACTTCCTACCCGAGGGGGGATACTATCCTGTGGCCCCGATAAACTCATCTTT
TRDV1	TRDJ1	TRDD3	.	CALGELGFVTVLGDTRYTDKLIF	TGTGCTCTTGGGGAACTAGGGTTTGTGACCGTACTGGGGGATACGCGGTACACCGATAAACTCATCTTT
TRDV1	TRDJ1	TRDD3	.	CALGEHEIGLGAKYTDKLIF	TGTGCTCTTGGGGAACACGAGATCGGACTGGGGGCCAAGTACACCGATAAACTCATCTTT
TRDV1	TRDJ1	TRDD3	.	CALGAPAGPKAYPMSGIIGVYTDKLIF	TGTGCTCTTGGGGCCCCCGCAGGGCCTAAGGCATACCCCATGTCGGGGATAATTGGGGTGTACACCGATAAACTCATCTTT
TRDV1	TRDJ1	.	once	CALGDRSRAGGKLIF	TGTGCTCTTGGGGACCGTTCGCGGGCGGGGGGAAAACTCATCTTT
TRDV2	TRDJ1	.	few	CAYPRDKLIF	TGTGCCTACCCTAGGGATAAACTCATCTTT
TRDV1	TRDJ1	TRDD3	few	CALGEPHGGYTDKLIF	TGTGCTCTTGGGGAACCCCATGGGGGATACACCGATAAACTCATCTTT
TRDV1	TRDJ1	TRDD2	.	CALGNSPFLLSDKLIF	TGTGCTCTTGGGAATTCCCCCTTCCTTCTATCCGATAAACTCATCTTT
TRDV1	TRDJ1	TRDD3	.	CALGEPFLQYWGILGNDKLIF	TGTGCTCTTGGGGAACCCTTCCTTCAGTACTGGGGGATACTCGGTAACGATAAACTCATCTTT
TRDV1	TRDJ1	TRDD3	few	CALGERRWTDSYPWGILGTDKLIF	TGTGCTCTTGGGGAACGCCGCTGGACTGATTCCTACCCCTGGGGGATACTGGGCACCGATAAACTCATCTTT
TRDV1	TRDJ1	.	once	CALGRGGPHPSTDKLIF	TGTGCTCTTGGGAGGGGGGGGCCTCACCCATCAACCGATAAACTCATCTTT
TRDV1	TRDJ1	.	.	CAPLQGITDKLIF	TGTGCCCCACTCCAGGGTATCACCGATAAACTCATCTTT
TRDV1	TRDJ1	TRDD2	few	CALGESTSYGGQLSDKLIF	TGTGCTCTTGGGGAATCGACTTCCTACGGGGGACAGCTAAGCGATAAACTCATCTTT
TRDV1	TRDJ1	.	few	CALGTQRRIPSTGDDRGADKLIF	TGTGCTCTTGGGACCCAACGGAGGATTCCTAGTACTGGGGATGACCGGGGCGCCGATAAACTCATCTTT
TRDV1	TRDJ1	TRDD3	.	CALGDLSYLGDITDKLIF	TGTGCTCTTGGGGATCTATCCTATCTGGGGGACATCACCGATAAACTCATCTTT
TRDV1	TRDJ1	TRDD3	.	CALGPCSHSWGTDDKLIF	TGTGCTCTTGGGCCCTGTTCCCACAGCTGGGGGACGGACGATAAACTCATCTTT
TRDV1	TRDJ1	TRDD3	.	CALGATLGSSHWGSHYTDKLIF	TGTGCTCTTGGGGCTACCCTAGGCTCTAGTCACTGGGGGAGCCACTACACCGATAAACTCATCTTT
TRDV1	TRDJ1	TRDD3	few	CALGECVLGDTGGNYKLIF	TGTGCTCTTGGGGAATGCGTACTGGGGGATACGGGGGGAAATTATAAACTCATCTTT
TRDV1	TRDJ1	TRDD3	.	CALGETSGHKLGDLDKLIF	TGTGCTCTTGGGGAAACCTCCGGGCATAAACTGGGGGATCTCGATAAACTCATCTTT
TRDV1	TRDJ1	TRDD3	.	CALGELDWGRPKYTDKLIF	TGTGCTCTTGGGGAACTAGACTGGGGCCGACCCAAGTACACCGATAAACTCATCTTT
TRDV1	TRDJ1	TRDD2	few	CALGEGPAFLVLRSTDKLIF	TGTGCTCTTGGGGAAGGCCCGGCCTTCCTGGTTCTACGGTCCACCGATAAACTCATCTTT
TRDV1	TRDJ1	.	.	CALGDPPPSRLLGLIF	TGTGCTCTTGGGGACCCTCCGCCTTCCCGGCTCTTGGGGCTCATCTTT
TRDV2	TRDJ1	TRDD3	.	CACATYWGTPGGTDKLIF	TGTGCCTGTGCCACTTACTGGGGGACTCCTGGGGGGACCGATAAACTCATCTTT
TRDV1	TRDJ1	.	.	CALGPRRPVIPARSTDKLIF	TGTGCTCTTGGGCCACGCAGGCCCGTAATCCCGGCGAGGAGCACCGATAAACTCATCTTT
TRDV1	TRDJ1	.	.	CALGELVFSQRTFYVIPNTDKLIF	TGTGCTCTTGGGGAACTGGTCTTTTCCCAACGTACTTTTTATGTAATTCCCAACACCGATAAACTCATCTTT
TRDV1	TRDJ1	TRDD3	.	CALGELFLPGTGGYEVYTDKLIF	TGTGCTCTTGGGGAACTCTTCCTACCGGGTACTGGGGGATATGAGGTGTACACCGATAAACTCATCTTT
TRDV1	TRDJ1	.	.	CALGESSYLGDPFQGSDKLIF	TGTGCTCTTGGGGAATCTTCCTACCTGGGGGATCCCTTTCAAGGGTCCGATAAACTCATCTTT
TRDV1	TRDJ1	.	.	CALGEMGITDKLIF	TGTGCTCTTGGGGAAATGGGGATCACCGATAAACTCATCTTT
TRDV1	TRDJ1	TRDD3	.	CALGETYYIPETGGLILYTDKLIF	TGTGCTCTTGGGGAAACCTACTATATTCCTGAAACTGGGGGCCTGATACTCTACACCGATAAACTCATCTTT
TRDV1	TRDJ1	TRDD3	.	CALGEGVSVVGLCGDTRDKLIF	TGTGCTCTTGGGGAAGGCGTTTCCGTCGTGGGTTTGTGCGGGGATACACGCGATAAACTCATCTTT